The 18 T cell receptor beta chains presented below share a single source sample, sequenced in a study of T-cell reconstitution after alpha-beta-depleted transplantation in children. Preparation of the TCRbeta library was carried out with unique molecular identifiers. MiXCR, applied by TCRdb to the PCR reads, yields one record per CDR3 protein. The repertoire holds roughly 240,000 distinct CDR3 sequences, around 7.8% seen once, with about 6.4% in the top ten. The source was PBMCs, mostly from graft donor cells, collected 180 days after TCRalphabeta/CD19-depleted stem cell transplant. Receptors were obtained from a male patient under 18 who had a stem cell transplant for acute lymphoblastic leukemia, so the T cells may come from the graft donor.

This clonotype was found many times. CDR3 DNA: TGCAGTGCTAGGGTCCTCTCCAGGAGGGAGCTGTTTTTT. Amino acids: CSARVLSRRELFF. The chain recombines TRBV20-1 with TRBJ2-2, with D hard to call. Germline loops: CDR1 DFQATT, CDR2 SNEGSKA (reference sequence). Deletions cut 3 bases from V and 9 bases from J, with 14 bases between. CDR3 length: 13 residues.

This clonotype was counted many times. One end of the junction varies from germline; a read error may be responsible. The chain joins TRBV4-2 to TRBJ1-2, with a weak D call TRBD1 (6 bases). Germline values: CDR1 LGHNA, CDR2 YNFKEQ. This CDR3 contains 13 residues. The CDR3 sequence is CASSQGGLYGYTF. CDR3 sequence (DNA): TGCGCCAGCAGCCAAGGGGGACTATATGGCTACACCTTC.

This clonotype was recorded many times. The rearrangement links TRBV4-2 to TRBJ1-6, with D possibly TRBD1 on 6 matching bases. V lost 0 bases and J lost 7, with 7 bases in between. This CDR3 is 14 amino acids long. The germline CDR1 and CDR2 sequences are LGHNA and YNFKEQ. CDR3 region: CASSQDTGNSPLHF. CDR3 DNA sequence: TGTGCCAGCAGCCAAGACACAGGGAATTCACCCCTCCACTTT.

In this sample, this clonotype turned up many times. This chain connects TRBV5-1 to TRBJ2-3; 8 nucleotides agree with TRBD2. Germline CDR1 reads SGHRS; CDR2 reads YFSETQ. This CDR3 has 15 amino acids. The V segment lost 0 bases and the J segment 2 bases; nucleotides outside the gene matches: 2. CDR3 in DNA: TGCGCCAGCAGCTTGGCCGGACTAGCCACAGATACGCAGTATTTT. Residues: CASSLAGLATDTQYF. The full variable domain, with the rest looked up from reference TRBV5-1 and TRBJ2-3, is KAGVTQTPRYLIKTRGQQVTLSCSPISGHRSVSWYQQTPGQGLQFLFEYFSETQRNKGNFPGRFSGRQFSNSRSEMNVSTLELGDSALYLCASSLAGLATDTQYFGPGTRLTVL.

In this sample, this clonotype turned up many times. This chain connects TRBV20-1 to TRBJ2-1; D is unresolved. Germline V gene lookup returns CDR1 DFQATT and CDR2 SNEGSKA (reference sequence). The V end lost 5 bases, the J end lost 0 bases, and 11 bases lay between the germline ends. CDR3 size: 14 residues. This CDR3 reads CSALTAYSYNEQFF. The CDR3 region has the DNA TGCAGTGCTCTAACAGCCTACTCCTACAATGAGCAGTTCTTC.

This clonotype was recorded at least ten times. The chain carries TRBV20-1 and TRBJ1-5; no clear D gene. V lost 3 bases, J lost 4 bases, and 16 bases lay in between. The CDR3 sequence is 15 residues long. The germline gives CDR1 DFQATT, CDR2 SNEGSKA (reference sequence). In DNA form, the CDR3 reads TGCAGTGCTAGCGCGGACTCTTTTGGGAATCAGCCCCAGCATTTT. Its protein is CSASADSFGNQPQHF.

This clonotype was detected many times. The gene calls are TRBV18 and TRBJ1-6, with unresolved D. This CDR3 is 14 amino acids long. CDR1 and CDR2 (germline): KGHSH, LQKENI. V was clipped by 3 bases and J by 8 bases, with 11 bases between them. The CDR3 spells CASSPEWVDSPLHF. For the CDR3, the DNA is TGTGCCAGCTCACCGGAGTGGGTTGATTCACCCCTCCACTTT.

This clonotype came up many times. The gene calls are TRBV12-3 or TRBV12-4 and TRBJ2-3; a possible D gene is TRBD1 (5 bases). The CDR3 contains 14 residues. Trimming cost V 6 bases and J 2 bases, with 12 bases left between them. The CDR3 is CASSKQDPTDTQYF. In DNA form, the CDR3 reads TGTGCCAGCAGCAAACAGGACCCCACAGATACGCAGTATTTT.

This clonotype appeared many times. The CDR3 loop reads CASSLLAGAYNEQFF. The CDR3 bases are TGTGCCAGCAGCCTTCTAGCGGGGGCCTACAATGAGCAGTTCTTC. V and J are TRBV7-9 and TRBJ2-1; 10 nucleotides line up with TRBD2. The CDR3 has 15 residues. Germline values: CDR1 SEHNR, CDR2 FQNEAQ (reference sequence). V shed 5 bases and J 2 bases; nucleotides not matched to a gene: 3.

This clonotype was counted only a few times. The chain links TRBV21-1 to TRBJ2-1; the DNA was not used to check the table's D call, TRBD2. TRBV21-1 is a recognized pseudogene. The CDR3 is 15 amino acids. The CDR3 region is CASGPRGPYNNEQFF. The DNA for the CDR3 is TGTGCCAGCGGACCTCGGGGGCCCTATAACAATGAGCAGTTCTTC.

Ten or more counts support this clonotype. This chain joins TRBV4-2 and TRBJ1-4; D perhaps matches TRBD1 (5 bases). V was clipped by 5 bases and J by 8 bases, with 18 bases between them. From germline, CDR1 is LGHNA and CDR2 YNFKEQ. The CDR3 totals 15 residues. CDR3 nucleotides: TGTGCCAGCAGCTACGTTCGAGGGGATCGAGAAAAACTGTTTTTT. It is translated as CASSYVRGDREKLFF.

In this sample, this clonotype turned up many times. In DNA form, the CDR3 reads TGCGCCAGCAGCTTTTCACTAGCGGGTCAGTACGAGCAGTACTTC. It is translated as CASSFSLAGQYEQYF. This chain joins TRBV5-1 and TRBJ2-7; TRBD2 matches at 9 bases. Germline V gene sequence: CDR1 SGHRS, CDR2 YFSETQ. This CDR3 has 15 amino acids. With 2 bases clipped from V and 4 bases from J, the junction kept 7 bases outside the gene matches.

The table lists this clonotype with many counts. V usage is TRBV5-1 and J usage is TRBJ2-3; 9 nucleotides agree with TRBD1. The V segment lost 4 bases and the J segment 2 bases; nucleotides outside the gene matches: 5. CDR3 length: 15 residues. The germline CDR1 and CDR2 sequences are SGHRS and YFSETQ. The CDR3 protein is CASSAGDRVTDTQYF. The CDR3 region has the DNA TGCGCCAGCAGCGCCGGGGACAGGGTCACAGATACGCAGTATTTT.

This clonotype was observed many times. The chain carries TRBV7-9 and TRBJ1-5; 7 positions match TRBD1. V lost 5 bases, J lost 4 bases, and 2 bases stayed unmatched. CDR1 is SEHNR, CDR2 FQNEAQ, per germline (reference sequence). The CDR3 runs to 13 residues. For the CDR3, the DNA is TGTGCCAGCAGCAAACAGGGGAATCAGCCCCAGCATTTT. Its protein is CASSKQGNQPQHF.

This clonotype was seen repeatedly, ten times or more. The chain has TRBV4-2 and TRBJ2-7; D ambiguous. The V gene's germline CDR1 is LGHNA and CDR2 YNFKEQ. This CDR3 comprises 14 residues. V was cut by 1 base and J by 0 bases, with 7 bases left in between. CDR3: CASSQAVVSYEQYF. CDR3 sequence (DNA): TGTGCCAGCAGCCAAGCGGTAGTCTCCTACGAGCAGTACTTC.

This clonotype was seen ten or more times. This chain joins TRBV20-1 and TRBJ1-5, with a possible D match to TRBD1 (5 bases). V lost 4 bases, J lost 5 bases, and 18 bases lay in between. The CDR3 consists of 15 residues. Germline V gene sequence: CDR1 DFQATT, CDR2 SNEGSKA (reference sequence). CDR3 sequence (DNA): TGCAGTGCTAAGTCGGCAGGGCGGCAAGATCAGCCCCAGCATTTT. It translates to CSAKSAGRQDQPQHF.

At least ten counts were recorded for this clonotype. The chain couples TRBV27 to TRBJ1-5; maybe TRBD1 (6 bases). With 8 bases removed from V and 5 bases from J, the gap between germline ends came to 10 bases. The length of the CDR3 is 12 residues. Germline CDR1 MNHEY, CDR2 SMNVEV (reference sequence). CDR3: CASGTFYQPQHF. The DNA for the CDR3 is TGTGCCAGCGGGACATTTTATCAGCCCCAGCATTTT.

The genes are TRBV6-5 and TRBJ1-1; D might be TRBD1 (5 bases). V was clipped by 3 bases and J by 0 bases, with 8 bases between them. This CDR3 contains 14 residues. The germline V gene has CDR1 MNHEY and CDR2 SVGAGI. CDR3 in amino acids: CASSYGGMNTEAFF. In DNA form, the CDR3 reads TGTGCCAGCAGTTATGGGGGAATGAACACTGAAGCTTTCTTT.